This T cell receptor beta chain was recovered during a study of regulatory T cells in long-lasting Graves disease (TCRdb year 2021). Looking at the study overall: Persistent Graves' disease was defined as antithyroid drug treatment for over 5 years with persistently positive TSH receptor autoantibodies. Patients with persistent Graves' disease were compared with patients with newly diagnosed Graves' disease using TCR sequencing and RNA sequencing of peripheral blood. The study was registered as a clinical trial and conducted in China. A total of 33 samples were covered by TCR sequencing, comprising approximately 13 persistent and 20 or so newly diagnosed Graves' disease patients. Persistent Graves' disease patients in the clinical cohort had taken antithyroid drugs for roughly ten years on average.

The full study reports these points: Only peripheral blood was studied, because thyroid tissue, the primary lesion, was inaccessible. A larger number of public clonotypes was shared among persistent patients (around 3,000) than among newly diagnosed patients (about 990). Sequencing and analysis were restricted to the TCR beta chain. The small sample size was acknowledged by the authors as a limitation that may reduce accuracy. Compared with newly diagnosed patients, persistent Graves' disease patients had lower TCR Shannon entropy and fewer highly expanded clones, which suggests clonal expansion.

The library was prepared using multiplex PCR. Sequencing took place on an Illumina HiSeq 4000. TCR beta libraries were built with iRepertoire HTBI primers and Arm-PCR amplification of CDR3 regions. Before sequencing, the PCR products went through gel purification. The study's own analysis went as follows. Gene usage analysis of CDR3 amino acid clonotypes relied on the roughly 60 TRBV and over 13 TRBJ segments identified across samples. COPE and FqMerger were used to merge filtered high-quality paired reads into contigs. BLAST was used to align contigs to IMGT TRBV, TRBD and TRBJ reference genes, and CDR3 was defined according to IMGT. Any clonotype with a frequency above 0.1% was classified as a highly expanded clone. Shannon entropy served as the measure of repertoire diversity, while the Gini coefficient captured V-J evenness. Public clonotypes were defined as clonotypes shared by more than one individual. The public reads were run again by TCRdb, first through fastp at Q25 and then through MiXCR, and only productive beta chains were kept. Rows are combined by CDR3 protein, so each entry shows the most common genes and DNA. None of the V and J calls come from the authors' own analysis; TCRdb made them. Recorded for this sample are 650,000 to 700,000 distinct CDR3 sequences; around 30% of them occurred a single time. The ten largest clones capture 42% of the sample.

Concerning this clonotype: This clone's antigen is unknown. One base away there is no much larger clone; base qualities are not given.

This specimen's time point label, interpreted: persistent/refractory GD, antithyroid drugs over 5 years with positive TRAb. RNA was extracted from PBMCs in TRIzol for both TCR sequencing and RNA sequencing. The diagnosis of Graves' disease followed American Thyroid Association guidelines. Patients were recruited from an endocrinology department in Xi'an, China. From each patient, 7.5 to 9.5 milliliters of peripheral blood was collected into an EDTA anticoagulant tube. Ficoll Paque Plus density gradient separation was used to isolate PBMCs, and no further T cell sorting was done. An Agilent 2100 Bioanalyzer and agarose gel were used to check RNA quality, and a NanoDrop 2000 was used to measure RNA concentration. The starting material was peripheral blood mononuclear cells (PBMCs), obtained when the disease was refractory, from a patient treated with antithyroid drugs. The TCR sequence derives from a female donor with Graves disease.

CDR3 protein: CASSLEGGGVDEQFF. The nucleotide sequence is TGTGCCAGCAGCTTAGAGGGCGGGGGTGTGGATGAGCAGTTCTTC. The receptor chain draws on TRBV11-3 and TRBJ2-1; 7 bases in between match TRBD2. Its CDR3 holds 15 amino acids, cysteine through phenylalanine. CDR3 DNA is the only sequence kept; it has 45 bases, read in frame from the first base. As encoded in the germline V gene, CDR1 is SGHNT while CDR2 is YENEEA. From V the trimming removes 0 bases and from J it removes 8 bases, while the gene matches leave 7 bases of the junction unaccounted for.